The rows below give T cell receptor beta chains drawn from one sample of a study of lymphopenia after photon versus proton radiotherapy. TCRdb keeps only in-frame clones here, not all; method: immunoSEQ multiplex PCR. The sample holds over 30,000 clones, approximately 87% seen once. This sample comprised peripheral blood, obtained from a patient treated with proton-based radiotherapy. All receptors come from an older woman with pancreatic cancer. Each CDR3 is given with its conserved first and last residue. The D gene is left open where the match is weak. Size tells how often a clone was seen (once, few, many) or the class of an expanded clone, and some rows leave it out.

j_call | clone_size | v_call | d_call | cdr3_nt | cdr3_aa
TRBJ2-2 | NA | TRBV5-6 | TRBD2 | TGTGCCAGCAGCTTTCGGACTAGCGGGAGGGCCGGGGAGCTGTTTTTT | CASSFRTSGRAGELFF
TRBJ2-1 | NA | TRBV18 | TRBD2 | TGTGCCAGCTCACCAGTTGGGGGGACTAGAGAGGGTGAGCAGTTCTTC | CASSPVGGTREGEQFF
TRBJ1-1 | NA | TRBV29-1 | NA | TGCAGCGTGTATGACACTGAAGCTTTCTTT | CSVYDTEAFF
TRBJ2-1 | NA | TRBV2 | TRBD1 | TGTGCCAGCATTCGCACCGACAGGGTTGAGCAGTTCTTC | CASIRTDRVEQFF
TRBJ2-4 | NA | TRBV11-3 | NA | TGTGCCAGCAGCCCGGTGGGAATTGGGAACATTCAGTACTTC | CASSPVGIGNIQYF
TRBJ2-5 | NA | TRBV19 | TRBD2 | TGTGCCAGTAGTATTAACAGGAAGGGCGGGAGGTACCAAGAGACCCAGTACTTC | CASSINRKGGRYQETQYF
TRBJ2-5 | NA | TRBV19 | TRBD2 | TGTGCCAGTCGGCCAGCGGGAACCCAAGAGACCCAGTACTTC | CASRPAGTQETQYF
TRBJ2-7 | NA | TRBV11-3 | NA | TGTGCCAGCAGCCTTTTCGACAACTCCTACGAGCAGTACTTC | CASSLFDNSYEQYF
TRBJ1-6 | NA | TRBV19 | TRBD1 | TGTGCCAGTAGTAGACAGGGGGATTATTCACCCCTCCACTTT | CASSRQGDYSPLHF
TRBJ1-6 | NA | TRBV27 | NA | TGTGCCACCTCCGACAATCTACGCAGCTCCTATAATTCACCCCTCCACTTT | CATSDNLRSSYNSPLHF
TRBJ1-1 | NA | TRBV9 | TRBD1 | TGTGCCAGCAGCTATTACGACAGGGACACTGAAGCTTTCTTT | CASSYYDRDTEAFF
TRBJ2-5 | NA | TRBV7-3 | NA | TGTGCCAGCAGCTTAAAGGAAGAGACCCAGTACTTC | CASSLKEETQYF
TRBJ2-3 | few | TRBV4-1 | TRBD2 | TGCGCCAGCAGCCAAGGCGGGAGAGGAGATACGCAGTATTTT | CASSQGGRGDTQYF
TRBJ1-6 | NA | TRBV4-1 | NA | TGCGCCAGCAGCCGAAGCCTAGGGACACCCCTCCACTTT | CASSRSLGTPLHF
TRBJ2-1 | NA | TRBV20-1 | NA | TGCAGTGCTACGCGGGTGGGACCATCGTTCTTC | CSATRVGPSFF
TRBJ1-4 | NA | TRBV5-6 | NA | TGTGCCAGCAGCTTGGTACCGACACTCAATGAAAAACTGTTTTTT | CASSLVPTLNEKLFF
TRBJ2-7 | NA | TRBV4-3 | TRBD2 | TGCGCCAGCAGCCAAGAATCGGGAGGAAGCGGCCGAGCCTACGAGCAGTACTTC | CASSQESGGSGRAYEQYF
TRBJ2-4 | NA | TRBV4-1 | TRBD2 | TGCGCCAGTACCAGACTAGCGGGATTAAACATTCAGTACTTC | CASTRLAGLNIQYF
TRBJ2-2 | once | TRBV6-5 | NA | TGTGCCAGCGTAGAAGTTGGCACCGGGGAGCTGTTTTTT | CASVEVGTGELFF
TRBJ2-7 | NA | TRBV9 | NA | TGTGCCAGCAGCGTAGGGTGGAGTTCCTACGAGCAGTACTTC | CASSVGWSSYEQYF
TRBJ1-3 | NA | TRBV2 | TRBD1 | TGTGCCAGCAGTCCTCTAGGACAGGGATACTCTGGAAACACCATATATTTT | CASSPLGQGYSGNTIYF
TRBJ1-2 | NA | TRBV28 | TRBD1 | TGTGCCAGCAGTCGGGGACAGGCCGGGCTTACTAACTATGGCTACACCTTC | CASSRGQAGLTNYGYTF
TRBJ1-3 | NA | TRBV7-6 | NA | TGTGCCAGCAGCCCCCTGACAGGCTCTGGAAACACCATATATTTT | CASSPLTGSGNTIYF
TRBJ2-3 | NA | TRBV27 | NA | TGTGCCAGCAGTTACAGGCAACCTGCACTTGATACGCAGTATTTT | CASSYRQPALDTQYF
TRBJ1-5 | once | TRBV7-8 | TRBD1 | TGTGCCAGCAGCTTAGCCGGACAGGGTCATCAGCCCCAGCATTTT | CASSLAGQGHQPQHF
TRBJ2-5 | once | TRBV5-6 | TRBD1 | TGTGCCAGCAGCTTGGCAGGACAGGGGGCCGGGGCCCAGTACTTC | CASSLAGQGAGAQYF
TRBJ2-2 | NA | TRBV27 | TRBD2 | TGTGCCAGCAGTTTAGGCGGGAGTGGTGTCGGGGAGCTGTTTTTT | CASSLGGSGVGELFF
TRBJ2-5 | NA | TRBV7-9 | TRBD2 | TGTGCCAGCAGCGCACTAGGTGGGAGGGTCCAAGAGACCCAGTACTTC | CASSALGGRVQETQYF
TRBJ1-1 | NA | TRBV15 | TRBD1 | TGTGCCACCAGCATACGACAGGGCGTCGGCACTGAAGCTTTCTTT | CATSIRQGVGTEAFF
TRBJ2-5 | NA | TRBV5-4 | NA | TGTGCCAGCAGCTTGGGGGTTAGTGGGGAAGAGACCCAGTACTTC | CASSLGVSGEETQYF
TRBJ2-5 | NA | TRBV30 | TRBD2 | TGTGCCTGGAGTGTAGCGGGAGGGGTCCTTCAGACCCAGTACTTC | CAWSVAGGVLQTQYF
TRBJ1-1 | few | TRBV5-1 | TRBD1 | TGCGCCAGCAGCATCGGACAGGGGACTGAAGCTTTCTTT | CASSIGQGTEAFF
TRBJ1-2 | NA | TRBV6-6 | NA | TGTGCCACACGGGAGAGGGATAACTATGGCTACACCTTC | CATRERDNYGYTF
TRBJ2-7 | NA | TRBV6-6 | TRBD1 | TGTGCCAGCTCTCCGGACAGGGGTTCCGAGCAGTACTTC | CASSPDRGSEQYF
TRBJ2-3 | NA | TRBV28 | NA | TGTGCCAGCAGTTTATCTCGGTCGGCTAGCACAGATACGCAGTATTTT | CASSLSRSASTDTQYF
TRBJ1-1 | NA | TRBV28 | NA | TGTGCCAGCAGTTTCCCACTGAACACTGAAGCTTTCTTT | CASSFPLNTEAFF
TRBJ2-5 | NA | TRBV7-9 | TRBD2 | TGTGCCAGCAGGGAGAGGGCTAGCGGTTACCAAGAGACCCAGTACTTC | CASRERASGYQETQYF
TRBJ2-3 | NA | TRBV5-1 | NA | TGCGCCAGCAGCTTAGGAATGAGTAGCACCACAGATACGCAGTATTTT | CASSLGMSSTTDTQYF
TRBJ2-1 | NA | TRBV2 | TRBD2 | TGTGCCAGCAGTGTTTTAGCGGGAGGATGGTCGAGTAATGAGCAGTTCTTC | CASSVLAGGWSSNEQFF
TRBJ2-1 | NA | TRBV2 | NA | TGTGCCAGCAGTCCTACAAACGATGAGCAGCTCTTC | CASSPTNDEQLF
TRBJ2-1 | NA | TRBV5-6 | TRBD1 | TGTGCCAGCAGCTTGTCAGGGGGCGCCTACAATGAGCAGTTCTTC | CASSLSGGAYNEQFF
TRBJ2-1 | NA | TRBV5-4 | NA | TGTGCCAGCAGTCCGGACAGCTTGGTTTACAATGAGCAGTTCTTC | CASSPDSLVYNEQFF
TRBJ2-7 | NA | TRBV18 | NA | TGTGCCAGCTCACTGTCGAAAGAGAACTACGAGCAGTACTTC | CASSLSKENYEQYF
TRBJ2-7 | NA | TRBV28 | TRBD1 | TGTGCCAGCAGTTTATCCGAACTGGGACAGAAGATCTACGAGCAGTACTTC | CASSLSELGQKIYEQYF
TRBJ2-2 | NA | TRBV9 | NA | TGTGCCAGCAGCGCCCGGGACACCAACACCGGGGAGCTGTTTTTT | CASSARDTNTGELFF
TRBJ2-3 | NA | TRBV7-9 | NA | TGTGCCAGCAGCGAACAGGGAGACACAGATACGCAGTATTTT | CASSEQGDTDTQYF
TRBJ2-7 | few | TRBV7-9 | NA | TGTGCCAGCAGCTCCCCCCCAGGGTTCCACGAGCAGTACTTC | CASSSPPGFHEQYF
TRBJ1-4 | NA | TRBV7-2 | TRBD1 | TGTGCCAGTCTTAAGGGGACAGGGGTTCGGAGTAATGAAAAACTGTTTTTT | CASLKGTGVRSNEKLFF
TRBJ2-2 | NA | TRBV28 | TRBD2 | TGTGCCAGCAGAACTCCCCTACTAGCGGGTAGGACCGGGGAGCTGTTTTTT | CASRTPLLAGRTGELFF
TRBJ2-7 | NA | TRBV27 | TRBD1 | TGTGCCAGCAGTCCCTCCAGGGGGCCCTACGAGCAGTACTTC | CASSPSRGPYEQYF
TRBJ1-4 | NA | TRBV7-2 | NA | TGTGCCAGCAGCTTAGGCAGGGCTGGTGAAAAACTGTTTTTT | CASSLGRAGEKLFF
TRBJ2-2 | NA | TRBV6-4 | TRBD2 | TGTGCCAGCAGTGACTCCAATAGCGGGAGGGGAACCGGGGAGCTGTTTTTT | CASSDSNSGRGTGELFF
TRBJ2-6 | NA | TRBV2 | NA | TGTGCCAGCAGACGCGACACTACTGGGGCCAACGTCCTGACTTTC | CASRRDTTGANVLTF
TRBJ1-5 | NA | TRBV9 | NA | TGTGCCAGCAGCGCCGCGGGGGGGTATGGTCAGCCCCAGCATTTT | CASSAAGGYGQPQHF